This T cell receptor beta chain was observed in a study of early T cells in non-severe SARS-CoV-2 infection. Looking at the study overall: Sequenced material consisted of bulk RNA (from unsorted whole blood), and chains were unpaired.

The CDR3 is 15 amino acids. Trimming cost V 3 bases and J 4 bases, with 15 bases left between them. The germline CDR1 and CDR2 sequences are SGHRS and YFSETQ. TCRdb reprocessed the 5' RACE reads via MiXCR and lists one record per CDR3 protein. In the table there are tens of thousands of distinct CDR3 sequences, approximately 13% of which are singletons. Only a few counts were recorded for this clonotype. The clonotype comes from an adult who was a healthcare worker with PCR-confirmed SARS-CoV-2 infection or an uninfected control (not recorded which). This chain uses TRBV5-1 with TRBJ2-3; D is unresolved. The sequenced sample was whole blood. The CDR3 reads CASSSFPGASDTQYF. In DNA form, the CDR3 reads TGCGCCAGCAGCTCCTTCCCCGGAGCTTCAGATACGCAGTATTTT.